These 10 T cell receptor beta chains were all obtained from the same sample, sequenced in a study of T cell responses to AZD1222 COVID-19 vaccine. Clones were read by immunoSEQ multiplex PCR, and TCRdb kept only the in-frame ones, dropping some. Among 90,000 to 120,000 clones listed, 89% were seen once. The specimen comprised peripheral blood, sampled on day 0 of AZD1222 vaccination. The receptors were gathered from an adult in good health.

The CDR3 DNA follows: TGTGCCAGCAGCCCGAACGGCGGAAACACCATATATTTT. It is translated as CASSPNGGNTIYF. V is TRBV7-3 and J is TRBJ1-3; no reliable D call. Deletions cut 5 bases from V and 4 bases from J, with 9 bases between. In germline, CDR1 is SGHTA, CDR2 FQGTGA. The CDR3 consists of 13 residues.

The genes are TRBV29-1 and TRBJ2-4, with TRBD1 matching 8 bases. The CDR3 is 13 amino acids. From germline, CDR1 is SQVTM and CDR2 ANQGSEA. The ends lost 3 bases at V and 6 bases at J; junction bases unmatched: 4. For the CDR3, the DNA is TGCAGCGTTGAGGCCGACAGGGGAAACATTCAGTACTTC. Protein: CSVEADRGNIQYF.

The rearrangement uses TRBV5-6 and TRBJ2-2; weak D call: TRBD1 (6 bases). CDR1 and CDR2 (germline): SGHDT, YYEEEE. The CDR3 covers 16 residues. Trimming pared 0 bases from V and 1 base from J, leaving 10 bases between. The CDR3 loop reads CASSLGDRMNTGELFF. CDR3 sequence (DNA): TGTGCCAGCAGCTTGGGTGACAGGATGAACACCGGGGAGCTGTTTTTT.

The chain combines TRBV28 with TRBJ2-4, with TRBD2 matching 10 bases. CDR1 and CDR2 (germline): MDHEN, SYDVKM. The CDR3 extends over 17 amino acids. J lost 3 bases, V lost 5 bases, and 10 bases had no gene match. The CDR3 region is CASSPNSGRLGKNIQYF. The CDR3, as DNA: TGTGCCAGCAGTCCGAATAGCGGGAGGCTCGGCAAAAACATTCAGTACTTC.

V usage is TRBV5-6 and J usage is TRBJ2-7, with TRBD2 identical over 14 bases. J lost 2 bases, V lost 4 bases, and 2 bases had no gene match. The germline gives CDR1 SGHDT, CDR2 YYEEEE. The length of the CDR3 is 15 residues. CDR3 sequence reads: CASSRTSGRTYEQYF. The CDR3 DNA is TGTGCCAGCAGCCGGACTAGCGGGAGGACCTACGAGCAGTACTTC.

The V gene is TRBV5-4, the J gene TRBJ2-3, with TRBD2 matching 9 bases. V dropped 4 bases and J dropped 3; count of bases not matched to a gene: 9. There are 16 residues in the CDR3. Germline-derived CDR1 and CDR2 are SGHNT and YYREEE (reference sequence). In nucleotides, the CDR3 is TGTGCCAGCAGCCTTAGTAATAGCGGGAGAACAGATACGCAGTATTTT. Its protein is CASSLSNSGRTDTQYF. The whole variable domain, filled in from reference TRBV5-4 and TRBJ2-3, reads ETGVTQSPTHLIKTRGQQVTLRCSSQSGHNTVSWYQQALGQGPQFIFQYYREEENGRGNFPPRFSGLQFPNYSSELNVNALELDDSALYLCASSLSNSGRTDTQYFGPGTRLTVL.

The rearrangement links TRBV9 to TRBJ2-7, with TRBD2 matching 10 bases. Losses at the gene ends were 2 bases for V and 2 bases for J; bases not matched to a gene: 10. Germline-derived CDR1 and CDR2 are SGDLS and YYNGEE. The CDR3 sequence is 17 residues long. CDR3 sequence (DNA): TGTGCCAGCAGCGTTAACGCCGGGACTAGCGCTACCTACGAGCAGTACTTC. Its translation: CASSVNAGTSATYEQYF.

The chain uses TRBV5-1 and TRBJ1-3; no clear D. The CDR3 length is 14 residues. Deletions cut 7 bases from V and 4 bases from J, with 15 bases between. Germline values: CDR1 SGHRS, CDR2 YFSETQ. DNA for the CDR3: TGCGCCAGCGGGAGAGGGAGTGCAGGAAACACCATATATTTT. This encodes CASGRGSAGNTIYF.

The rearrangement joins TRBV4-2 to TRBJ1-4; 11 bases match TRBD1. Per germline, CDR1 LGHNA and CDR2 YNFKEQ. The CDR3 is 15 amino acids. The ends lost 1 base at V and 8 bases at J; junction bases unmatched: 3. The CDR3 reads CASSQAGQGEEKLFF. CDR3 DNA: TGTGCCAGCAGCCAAGCGGGACAGGGGGAAGAAAAACTGTTTTTT.

The chain couples TRBV24-1 to TRBJ2-7; either TRBD1 or TRBD2 may fit D (6 bases each). This CDR3 is 15 amino acids long. Looked up from germline, CDR1 is KGHDR and CDR2 is SFDVKD. The ends were cut back, 5 bases at V and 3 bases at J, with 16 bases in the middle. The CDR3 region is CATSGRGESGYEQYF. CDR3 DNA: TGTGCCACCAGTGGGAGGGGGGAATCGGGCTACGAGCAGTACTTC.